Detailed here is one T cell receptor (beta chain). Its antigen is currently unknown. The data are from a study of identical twins. General observations from the study: It was out-of-frame TCR alpha sharing in monozygotic twins that models underestimated.

The authors used template switching to add a universal primer site and gave cDNA unique molecular identifiers. TCRdb redid the calling of the 5' RACE reads with MiXCR, one entry per CDR3 protein. The sample lists some 500,000 distinct CDR3 sequences, approximately 14% occurring once. This same sample was also part of a study on yellow fever vaccine responses in identical twins. This second report adds: In identical twins, vaccine T cell responses appeared partly shared and partly individual.

The TCR originated in a woman aged 18-29 years in good health. The sample was CD4+ T cells sorted from blood.

The CDR3 DNA reads as TGTGCCAGCAGCTTAGGTCCCATTGTCTACGAGCAGTACTTC. Its translation: CASSLGPIVYEQYF. The V call is TRBV7-2, the J call TRBJ2-7; D ambiguous. Germline V gene lookup returns CDR1 SGHTA and CDR2 FQGNSA. The CDR3 loop spans 14 amino acids. Between the trimmed V and J ends, which lost 1 base and 3 bases, there was a span of 10 bases.